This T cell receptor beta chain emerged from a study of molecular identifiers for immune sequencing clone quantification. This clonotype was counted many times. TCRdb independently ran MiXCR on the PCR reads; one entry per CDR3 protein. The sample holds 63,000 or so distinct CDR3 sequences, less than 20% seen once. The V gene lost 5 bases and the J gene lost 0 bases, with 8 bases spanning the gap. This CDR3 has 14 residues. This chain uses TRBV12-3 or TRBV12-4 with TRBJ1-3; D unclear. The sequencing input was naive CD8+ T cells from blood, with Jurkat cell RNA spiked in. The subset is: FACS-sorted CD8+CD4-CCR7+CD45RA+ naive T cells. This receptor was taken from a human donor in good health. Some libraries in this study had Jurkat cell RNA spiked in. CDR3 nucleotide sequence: TGTGCCAGCAGTCAAGGGCTCTCTGGAAACACCATATATTTT. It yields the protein CASSQGLSGNTIYF.